This TCR beta chain is drawn from a study of blood T cells in healthy people across ages. Overall study results and limits: Older age went with lower TCR beta diversity per million T cells, in a roughly linear way. The study found more naive CD4+ cells and higher diversity in long-lived than aged donors.

This clonotype was found many times. Antigen unknown. This sequence may be a read error, since a much larger clone differs from it by one base. Isolation yielded PBMCs, at least 6.5 million per sample, in every case. The authors ran a second PCR of roughly 6 to 12 cycles using a sample-barcoded 5' primer and a J-beta primer mix. Each cDNA molecule was tagged by a template-switch adaptor that had 12 random nucleotides. TCRdb passed the 5' RACE reads through MiXCR, listing each CDR3 protein once. The table records some 1.6 million distinct CDR3 sequences, about 31% of them present only once. CDR3 size: 15 residues. Per the germline V gene, CDR1 is DFQATT and CDR2 is SNEGSKA (reference sequence).

The receptor was isolated from a woman aged 30 to 39 in good health. The rearrangement links TRBV20-1 to TRBJ2-6; possible D gene TRBD1, 5 bases. Sequences were obtained from blood. The CDR3 is CSARDMRSGANVRTF. CDR3 coding DNA: TGCAGTGCTAGAGATATGCGCTCTGGGGCCAACGTCCGGACTTTC.